This is a list of T cell receptor beta chains from one sample in a study of Graves' ophthalmopathy and Graves' hyperthyroidism. TCRdb reprocessed the multiplex PCR reads with MiXCR, giving one entry per CDR3 protein. The sample shows just over 400,000 distinct CDR3 sequences, 21% of them seen only once. Sequenced input: peripheral blood. These receptors all stem from a woman aged 18-29 years with stable Graves' hyperthyroidism. Each CDR3 is given with its conserved first and last residue. Clone size is shown for a subset of rows, as once, few, many or a class of expanded clone.

TRBJ1-2	many	TRBV6-1	CASSESGFYGYTF
TRBJ1-2	NA	TRBV6-5	CASSYTSGGGRGTF
TRBJ2-2	NA	TRBV10-1	CVSSDQGTGELFF
TRBJ1-2	many	TRBV6-5	CASSYRGPFYGYTF
TRBJ2-2	many	TRBV6-2/TRBV6-3	CASSPWTGPTGTGELFF
TRBJ2-7	many	TRBV12-3/TRBV12-4	CASSLLYRGGEQYF
TRBJ2-5	many	TRBV29-1	CSVETGVGETQYF
TRBJ2-3	NA	TRBV20-1	CSARVLGRRVPTDTQYF
TRBJ1-1	NA	TRBV6-2/TRBV6-3	CASAIANTEAFF
TRBJ1-1	once	TRBV19	CASSIGESEAFF
TRBJ2-5	NA	TRBV7-2	CASSLDRVEETQYF
TRBJ2-7	many	TRBV11-2	CANPGRIPYEQYF
TRBJ2-7	many	TRBV27	CASSWGLAGSEQYF
TRBJ1-2	NA	TRBV7-2	CASSEAGTSYGYTF
TRBJ2-7	many	TRBV20-1	CSARDRAGTRYEQYF
TRBJ2-5	few	TRBV11-2	CASSLAQGRAFETQYF
TRBJ2-5	NA	TRBV6-5	CASSSLGQQETQYF
TRBJ1-3	few	TRBV12-3/TRBV12-4	CASTIATSSGNTIYF
TRBJ2-5	many	TRBV29-1	CSGVKTGGKETQYF
TRBJ2-5	NA	TRBV28	CASSLGQGVRQETQYF
TRBJ1-1	many	TRBV5-1	CASSIQGDNTEAFF
TRBJ2-7	NA	TRBV13	CASSSTGEVYEQYF
TRBJ2-7	NA	TRBV4-1	CASSQSWSGYEQYF
TRBJ2-5	many	TRBV25-1	CASSEKVAGSVETQYF
TRBJ1-1	many	TRBV12-3/TRBV12-4	CASKAGAMNTEAFF
TRBJ1-5	NA	TRBV28	CASSLVTGSNQPQHF
TRBJ2-7	NA	TRBV7-9	CASSGTGRSSYEQYF
TRBJ1-2	once	TRBV20-1	CSALGQANYGYTF
TRBJ2-7	few	TRBV13	CASSLRGGVDEQYF
TRBJ1-6	many	TRBV12-3/TRBV12-4	CASSSGSYNSPLHF
TRBJ2-5	many	TRBV20-1	CSADSGRLYQETQYF
TRBJ1-1	many	TRBV30	CAWSRGPNTEAFF
TRBJ2-2	NA	TRBV7-2	CATSGIKSGDLFF
TRBJ1-2	many	TRBV12-3/TRBV12-4	CASSFDGPTGYTF
TRBJ1-2	NA	TRBV12-3/TRBV12-4	CASRFPGVSNYGYTF
TRBJ1-3	many	TRBV11-2	CASSFRTGFGNTIYF
TRBJ1-2	NA	TRBV7-3	CASSGGTGAGGYTF
TRBJ2-7	NA	TRBV7-8	CASSLAGSRYYEQYF
TRBJ1-5	many	TRBV6-5	CASRADRYSNQPQHF
TRBJ1-5	many	TRBV6-8	CASSPTMVNPSQPQHF
TRBJ2-2	many	TRBV11-1	CASSSQGTGTGELFF
TRBJ2-5	many	TRBV12-3/TRBV12-4	CASSRGQGASETQYF
TRBJ2-7	many	TRBV20-1	CSALLAGASEQYF
TRBJ2-7	NA	TRBV10-3	CAISEEYQYEQYF
TRBJ2-4	many	TRBV7-2	CASSLRLTEAKNIQYF
TRBJ2-7	many	TRBV29-1	CSVGPHSGYGQYF
TRBJ2-7	few	TRBV6-1	CASRGLAGGLVLREQYF
TRBJ1-5	many	TRBV19	CASSEGEWSNQPQHF
TRBJ1-1	many	TRBV27	CASSLSGQGVTEAFF
TRBJ1-5	many	TRBV4-1	CASSQVSAYSNQPQHF
TRBJ2-7	many	TRBV28	CASSLRDSPGHF
TRBJ1-6	many	TRBV12-3/TRBV12-4	CASSPLHDNSPLHF
TRBJ2-5	many	TRBV6-2/TRBV6-3	CASSPQRKQETQYF
TRBJ1-1	many	TRBV6-5	CASSYIGPRGPEAFF
TRBJ2-7	NA	TRBV6-2/TRBV6-3	CASSHPRTGFFRGYEQYF
TRBJ1-2	once	TRBV6-2/TRBV6-3	CATVGRIYGYTF
TRBJ2-6	many	TRBV11-3	CASSTTGLASGTGANVLTF
TRBJ1-1	NA	TRBV11-2	CASSTYRGQNTEAFF